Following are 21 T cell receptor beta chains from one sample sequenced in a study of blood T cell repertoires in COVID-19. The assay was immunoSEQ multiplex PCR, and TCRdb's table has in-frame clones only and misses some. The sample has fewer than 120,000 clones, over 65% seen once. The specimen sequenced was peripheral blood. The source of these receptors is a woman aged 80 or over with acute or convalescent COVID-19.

CDR3 coding DNA: TGTGCCAGCAGCCCCGACAGTGCTGGAAACACCATATATTTT. It encodes CASSPDSAGNTIYF. The V gene is TRBV5-6, the J gene TRBJ1-3; D may be TRBD1 (5 bases). V gave up 4 bases and J gave up 2 bases, with 10 bases separating them. This CDR3 contains 14 residues. The germline CDR1 and CDR2 sequences are SGHDT and YYEEEE. Drawing the rest from reference TRBV5-6 and TRBJ1-3, the complete variable domain is DAGVTQSPTHLIKTRGQQVTLRCSPKSGHDTVSWYQQALGQGPQFIFQYYEEEERQRGNFPDRFSGHQFPNYSSELNVNALLLGDSALYLCASSPDSAGNTIYFGEGSWLTVV.

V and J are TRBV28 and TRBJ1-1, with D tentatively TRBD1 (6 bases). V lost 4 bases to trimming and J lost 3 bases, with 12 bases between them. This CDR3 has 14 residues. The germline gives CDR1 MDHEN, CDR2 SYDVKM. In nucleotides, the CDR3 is TGTGCCAGCAGTTCCGCAGGGGCAGACACTGAAGCTTTCTTT. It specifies CASSSAGADTEAFF.

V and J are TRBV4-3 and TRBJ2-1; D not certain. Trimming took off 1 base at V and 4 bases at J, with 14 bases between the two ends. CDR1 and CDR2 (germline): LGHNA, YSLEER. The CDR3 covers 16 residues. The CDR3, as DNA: TGCGCCAGCAGCCAAGGATGGCTGGGCTCGTACAATGAGCAGTTCTTC. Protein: CASSQGWLGSYNEQFF.

The CDR3 sequence: CASSETAGYYEQYF. The CDR3 DNA reads as TGTGCCAGTAGTGAGACAGCTGGGTACTACGAGCAGTACTTC. The rearrangement links TRBV19 to TRBJ2-7; possible D gene TRBD1, 5 bases. V dropped 5 bases and J dropped 3 bases, with 14 bases sitting between them. This CDR3 contains 14 residues. Germline V gene lookup returns CDR1 LNHDA and CDR2 SQIVND (reference sequence). Together with reference TRBV19 and TRBJ2-7, the CDR3 gives the full variable domain: DGGITQSPKYLFRKEGQNVTLSCEQNLNHDAMYWYRQDPGQGLRLIYYSQIVNDFQKGDIAEGYSVSREKKESFPLTVTSAQKNPTAFYLCASSETAGYYEQYFGPGTRLTVT.

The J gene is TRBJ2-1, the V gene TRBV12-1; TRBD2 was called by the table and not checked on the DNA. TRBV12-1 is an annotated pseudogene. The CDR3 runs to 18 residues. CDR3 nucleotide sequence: TGTGCCAGCAGCTTTAAGGGTTGGGGGGGGCGAATCTCCAATGAGCAGTTCTTC. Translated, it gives CASSFKGWGGRISNEQFF.

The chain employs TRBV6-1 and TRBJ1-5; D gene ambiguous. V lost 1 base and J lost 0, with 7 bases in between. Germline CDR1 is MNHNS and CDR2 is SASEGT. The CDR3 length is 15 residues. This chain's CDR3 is CASSEGLYSNQPQHF. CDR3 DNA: TGTGCCAGCAGTGAAGGTCTGTATAGCAATCAGCCCCAGCATTTT.

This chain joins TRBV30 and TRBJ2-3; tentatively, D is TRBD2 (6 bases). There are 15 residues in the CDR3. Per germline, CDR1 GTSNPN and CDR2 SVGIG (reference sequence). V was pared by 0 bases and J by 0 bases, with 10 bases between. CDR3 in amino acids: CAWSVGGESTDTQYF. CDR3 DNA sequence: TGTGCCTGGAGTGTAGGCGGGGAGAGCACAGATACGCAGTATTTT.

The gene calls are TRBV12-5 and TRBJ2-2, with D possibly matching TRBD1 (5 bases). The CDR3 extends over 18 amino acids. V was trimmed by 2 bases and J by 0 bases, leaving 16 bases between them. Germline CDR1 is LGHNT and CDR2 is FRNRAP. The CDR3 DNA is TGTGCTAGTGGTTTGTGGGTAGGGGTATTCGCGAACACCGGGGAGCTGTTTTTT. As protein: CASGLWVGVFANTGELFF.

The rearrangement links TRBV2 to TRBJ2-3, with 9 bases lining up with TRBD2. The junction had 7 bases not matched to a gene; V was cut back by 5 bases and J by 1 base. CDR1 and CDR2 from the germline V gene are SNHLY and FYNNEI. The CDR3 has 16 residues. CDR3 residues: CASSFPSGAGTDTQYF. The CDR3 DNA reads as TGTGCCAGCAGTTTCCCTAGCGGGGCAGGCACAGATACGCAGTATTTT.

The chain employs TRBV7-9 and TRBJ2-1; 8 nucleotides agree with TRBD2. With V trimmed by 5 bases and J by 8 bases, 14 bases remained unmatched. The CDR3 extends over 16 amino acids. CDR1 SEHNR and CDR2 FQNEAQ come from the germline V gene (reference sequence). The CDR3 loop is CASSQLSGASGDEQFF. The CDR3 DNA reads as TGTGCCAGCAGCCAACTTAGCGGGGCGTCTGGGGATGAGCAGTTCTTC.

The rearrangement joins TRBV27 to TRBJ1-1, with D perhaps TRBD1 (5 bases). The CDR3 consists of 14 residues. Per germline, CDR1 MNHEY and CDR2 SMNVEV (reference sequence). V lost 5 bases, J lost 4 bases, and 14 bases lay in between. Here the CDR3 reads CASSLRGGGTEAFF. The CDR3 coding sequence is TGTGCCAGCAGTCTCCGGGGGGGTGGCACTGAAGCTTTCTTT.

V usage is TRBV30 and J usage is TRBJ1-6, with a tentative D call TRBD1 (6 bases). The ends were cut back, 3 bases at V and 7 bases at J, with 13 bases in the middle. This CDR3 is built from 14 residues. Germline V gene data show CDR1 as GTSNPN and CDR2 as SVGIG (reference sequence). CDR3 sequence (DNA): TGTGCCTGGAGATTTGGACAGATGAATTCACCCCTCCACTTT. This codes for CAWRFGQMNSPLHF. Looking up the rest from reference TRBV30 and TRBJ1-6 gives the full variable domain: SQTIHQWPATLVQPVGSPLSLECTVEGTSNPNLYWYRQAAGRGLQLLFYSVGIGQISSEVPQNLSASRPQDRQFILSSKKLLLSDSGFYLCAWRFGQMNSPLHFGNGTRLTVT.

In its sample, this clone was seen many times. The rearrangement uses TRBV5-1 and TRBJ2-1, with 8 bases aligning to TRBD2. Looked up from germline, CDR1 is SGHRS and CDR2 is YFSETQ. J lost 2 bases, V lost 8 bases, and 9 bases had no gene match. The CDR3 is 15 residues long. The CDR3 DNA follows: TGCGCCAGTGGGCGGGGGGACATCGCCTACAATGAGCAGTTCTTC. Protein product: CASGRGDIAYNEQFF.

Written as DNA, the CDR3 is TGTGCCAGCAGTCCCCTAGCGGGAGGAGGGCAGTTCTTC. As protein: CASSPLAGGGQFF. The chain joins TRBV28 to TRBJ2-1; 11 nucleotides match TRBD2. Unmatched junction bases numbered 6, after V lost 5 bases and J lost 12 bases. Germline V gives CDR1 MDHEN, CDR2 SYDVKM. CDR3 size: 13 residues.

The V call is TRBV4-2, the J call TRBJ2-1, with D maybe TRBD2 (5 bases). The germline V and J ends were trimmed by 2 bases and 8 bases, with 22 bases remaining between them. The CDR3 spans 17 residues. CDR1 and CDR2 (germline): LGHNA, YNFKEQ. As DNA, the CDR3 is TGTGCCAGCAGCCAAAACCCAGGACCCTTAGCGTACGATGAGCAGTTCTTC. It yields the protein CASSQNPGPLAYDEQFF.

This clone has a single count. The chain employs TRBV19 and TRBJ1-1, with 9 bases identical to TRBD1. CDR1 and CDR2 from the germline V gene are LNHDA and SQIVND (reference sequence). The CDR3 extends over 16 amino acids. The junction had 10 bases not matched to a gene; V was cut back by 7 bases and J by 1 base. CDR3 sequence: CASNPSGTGKNTEAFF. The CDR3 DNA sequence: TGTGCCAGTAACCCATCCGGGACAGGGAAGAACACTGAAGCTTTCTTT. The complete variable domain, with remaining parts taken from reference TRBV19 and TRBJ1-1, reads DGGITQSPKYLFRKEGQNVTLSCEQNLNHDAMYWYRQDPGQGLRLIYYSQIVNDFQKGDIAEGYSVSREKKESFPLTVTSAQKNPTAFYLCASNPSGTGKNTEAFFGQGTRLTVV.

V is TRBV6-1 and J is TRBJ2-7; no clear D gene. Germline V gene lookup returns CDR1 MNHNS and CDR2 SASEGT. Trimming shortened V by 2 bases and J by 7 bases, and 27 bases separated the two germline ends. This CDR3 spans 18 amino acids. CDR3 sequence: CASSEQRTIILRVWEQYF. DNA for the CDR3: TGTGCCAGCAGTGAACAGCGAACCATCATCCTCCGAGTGTGGGAGCAGTACTTC.

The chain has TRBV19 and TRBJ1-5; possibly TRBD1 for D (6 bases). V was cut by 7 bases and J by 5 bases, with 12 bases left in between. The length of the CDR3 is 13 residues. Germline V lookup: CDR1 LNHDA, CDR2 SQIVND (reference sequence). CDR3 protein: CASTVAGDQPQHF. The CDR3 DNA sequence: TGTGCCAGTACGGTGGCAGGGGATCAGCCCCAGCATTTT.

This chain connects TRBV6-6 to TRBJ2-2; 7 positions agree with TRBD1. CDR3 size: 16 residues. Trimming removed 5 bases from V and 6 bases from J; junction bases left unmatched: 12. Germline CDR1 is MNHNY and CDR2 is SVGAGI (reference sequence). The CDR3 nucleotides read TGTGCCAGCAGTCCTCCGGGACAGTCCAAGTCCGGGGAGCTGTTTTTT. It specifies CASSPPGQSKSGELFF.

In nucleotides, the CDR3 is TGTGCCAGCAGCGTAGACAGGGGAAATGGAAACACCATATATTTT. Encoded protein: CASSVDRGNGNTIYF. The chain combines TRBV9 with TRBJ1-3; 7 bases line up with TRBD1. Germline CDR1 reads SGDLS; CDR2 reads YYNGEE. V was pared by 0 bases and J by 3 bases, with 3 bases of the junction left unmatched. This CDR3 has 15 amino acids.

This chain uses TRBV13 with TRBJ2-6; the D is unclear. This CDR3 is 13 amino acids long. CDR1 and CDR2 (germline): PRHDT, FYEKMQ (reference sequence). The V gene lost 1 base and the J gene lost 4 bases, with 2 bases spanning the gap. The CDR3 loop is CASSLAGANVLTF. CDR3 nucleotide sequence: TGTGCCAGCAGCTTAGCGGGGGCCAACGTCCTGACTTTC.